Listed here are 29 T cell receptor beta chains from one sample, sequenced in a study of cytomegalovirus exposure and HLA in healthy donors. The table came from immunoSEQ multiplex PCR; TCRdb's copy has only in-frame clones and leaves some out. The data hold approximately 140,000 clones, with 84% observed a single time. The sample taken for sequencing was PBMCs. Receptors originate from a young woman in good health and CMV-seronegative.

The chain recombines TRBV7-2 with TRBJ1-5; possible D gene TRBD1, 6 bases. V dropped 4 bases and J dropped 6 bases, with 10 bases sitting between them. The CDR3 is made up of 13 amino acids. Germline loops: CDR1 SGHTA, CDR2 FQGNSA. The chain's CDR3 is CASSWGHSQPQHF. The CDR3 DNA sequence: TGTGCCAGCAGCTGGGGACATTCTCAGCCCCAGCATTTT.

CDR3: CASSVGQPSSGNTIYF. CDR3 nucleotides: TGTGCCAGCAGCGTAGGACAACCGAGCTCTGGAAACACCATATATTTT. The chain combines TRBV9 with TRBJ1-3; D is unclear. The CDR3 has 16 amino acids. Germline CDR1 and CDR2: SGDLS and YYNGEE. The ends were cut back, 0 bases at V and 0 bases at J, with 10 bases in the middle.

This clone was seen at least ten times. The V call is TRBV27, the J call TRBJ2-1; weak D call: TRBD1 (5 bases). The length of the CDR3 is 14 residues. With 0 bases removed from V and 7 bases from J, the gap between germline ends came to 10 bases. Germline V gene lookup returns CDR1 MNHEY and CDR2 SMNVEV (reference sequence). The CDR3 DNA reads TGTGCCAGCAGTTTATCTTCCCCAGGGAATGAGCAGTTCTTC. It specifies CASSLSSPGNEQFF.

This clone occurred a few times. The rearrangement links TRBV5-1 to TRBJ2-5; TRBD1 matches 8 bases. With 0 bases clipped from V and 4 bases from J, the junction kept 5 bases outside the gene matches. The germline V gene has CDR1 SGHRS and CDR2 YFSETQ. The CDR3 totals 15 residues. CDR3 residues: CASSLAQGAGETQYF. Here the CDR3 DNA reads TGCGCCAGCAGCTTGGCCCAGGGGGCCGGAGAGACCCAGTACTTC.

V and J are TRBV15 and TRBJ2-5, with a weak D call TRBD1 (5 bases). V lost 5 bases and J lost 5, with 15 bases in between. This CDR3 is built from 14 residues. From germline, CDR1 is LNHNV and CDR2 YYDKDF (reference sequence). The CDR3 nucleotides read TGTGCCACCAGCGCGGAAGGGGCTTGGGAGACCCAGTACTTC. Encoded protein: CATSAEGAWETQYF.

The J gene is TRBJ1-2, the V gene TRBV18; 9 nucleotides align to TRBD1. Germline V CDR1 and CDR2: KGHSH, LQKENI. V dropped 3 bases and J dropped 8; count of bases not matched to a gene: 10. CDR3 size: 15 residues. CDR3 in DNA: TGTGCCAGCTCACCCGACTCTAACAGGGGGCTCGGCTACACCTTC. This codes for CASSPDSNRGLGYTF.

J is TRBJ2-5 and V is TRBV9, with TRBD1 matching 12 bases. The CDR3 runs 20 residues. Germline-derived CDR1 and CDR2 are SGDLS and YYNGEE. Germline trimming cut 3 bases from V and 0 bases from J; bases unmatched to any gene: 15. Here the CDR3 DNA reads TGTGCCAGCAGCGCCCATGGGGGACAGGGGGCGTCAATGTACCAAGAGACCCAGTACTTC. It yields the protein CASSAHGGQGASMYQETQYF.

V gene TRBV5-1 combines with J gene TRBJ1-1; a possible D gene is TRBD1 (6 bases). Germline lookup yields CDR1 SGHRS and CDR2 YFSETQ. V lost 6 bases and J 0 bases, leaving 9 bases between the germline ends. The CDR3 has 13 residues. The DNA for the CDR3 is TGCGCCAGCAAGGGGACACTGAACACTGAAGCTTTCTTT. Its translation: CASKGTLNTEAFF.

This clone came up many times. The junction departs from the called germline gene at one end, perhaps through a read error. The genes are TRBV6-4 and TRBJ2-2, with D perhaps being TRBD1 or TRBD2 (5 bases each). CDR3 length: 13 residues. CDR1 is MRHNA and CDR2 is SNTAGT in the germline V gene. CDR3 DNA: TGTGCCAGCGGTGACGGGGCCGCCGGGGAGCTGTTTTTT. It specifies CASGDGAAGELFF.

This rearrangement joins TRBV18 to TRBJ1-5; weak D call: TRBD1 (5 bases). V lost 2 bases and J lost 0, with 11 bases in between. The CDR3 consists of 16 residues. The germline CDR1 and CDR2 sequences are KGHSH and LQKENI. The CDR3 DNA is TGTGCCAGCTCACCAGGGACTCCATATAGCAATCAGCCCCAGCATTTT. Its translation: CASSPGTPYSNQPQHF.

The sample holds one count of this clone. The CDR3: CAISGQGARDTEAFF. CDR3 DNA: TGTGCCATCAGTGGACAGGGGGCGCGGGACACTGAAGCTTTCTTT. The chain employs TRBV10-3 and TRBJ1-1; 10 bases match TRBD1. This CDR3 spans 15 amino acids. Germline assignment: CDR1 ENHRY and CDR2 SYGVKD. Losses at the gene ends were 4 bases for V and 3 bases for J; bases not matched to a gene: 5.

This clone was counted a few times. This sample also contains other DNA sequences that code for the same CDR3. The gene calls are TRBV7-2 and TRBJ2-7, with 9 nucleotides matching TRBD2. The ends lost 1 base at V and 4 bases at J; junction bases unmatched: 5. The CDR3 is 15 amino acids. Germline V gene sequence: CDR1 SGHTA, CDR2 FQGNSA. The CDR3 protein is CASSLGGGGAYEQYF. The CDR3, as DNA: TGTGCCAGCAGCTTAGGTGGCGGGGGGGCGTACGAGCAGTACTTC. The variable domain in full, with the rest retrieved from reference TRBV7-2 and TRBJ2-7, is GAGVSQSPSNKVTEKGKDVELRCDPISGHTALYWYRQSLGQGLEFLIYFQGNSAPDKSGLPSDRFSAERTGGSVSTLTIQRTQQEDSAVYLCASSLGGGGAYEQYFGPGTRLTVT.

The V gene is TRBV7-3, the J gene TRBJ2-5; D is possibly TRBD1 (6 bases). The CDR3 runs 15 residues. Between the trimmed V and J ends, which lost 5 bases and 5 bases, there was a span of 18 bases. Per germline, CDR1 SGHTA and CDR2 FQGTGA. The CDR3 here is CASSPNGQSSETQYF. Written as DNA, the CDR3 is TGTGCCAGCAGCCCGAACGGACAGAGTTCTGAGACCCAGTACTTC.

This sequence joins TRBV9 and TRBJ2-2, with 8 bases identical to TRBD2. CDR3 length: 16 amino acids. V dropped 1 base and J dropped 9; count of bases not matched to a gene: 11. From germline, CDR1 is SGDLS and CDR2 YYNGEE. As DNA, the CDR3 is TGTGCCAGCAGCGTACGCGTAGCGGGGCCAACCCGGGAGCTGTTTTTT. Its protein product is CASSVRVAGPTRELFF.

V gene TRBV5-1 combines with J gene TRBJ2-1; TRBD1 might be the D (6 bases). CDR3 size: 14 residues. Germline-derived CDR1 and CDR2 are SGHRS and YFSETQ. Trimming cost V 0 bases and J 6 bases, with 10 bases left between them. The CDR3 sequence: CASSLDRAVNEQFF. The CDR3 DNA follows: TGCGCCAGCAGCTTGGACAGGGCAGTCAATGAGCAGTTCTTC.

V is TRBV6-1 and J is TRBJ1-1; TRBD1 matches at 7 bases. The CDR3 runs 14 residues. V lost 6 bases and J lost 2; bases outside the gene matches: 6. The V gene's germline CDR1 is MNHNS and CDR2 SASEGT. The CDR3: CASSPGQLNTEAFF. CDR3 nucleotides: TGTGCCAGCAGCCCGGGACAGCTAAACACTGAAGCTTTCTTT.

The chain is built from TRBV19 and TRBJ1-1; D may be TRBD1 (5 bases). Trimming removed 7 bases from V and 0 bases from J, with 18 bases in between. The CDR3 is 16 residues long. CDR1 is LNHDA and CDR2 is SQIVND in the germline V gene (reference sequence). This chain's CDR3 is CASKGRGTDLNTEAFF. In DNA form, the CDR3 reads TGTGCCAGTAAGGGTCGGGGGACCGACTTGAACACTGAAGCTTTCTTT.

The V gene is TRBV9, the J gene TRBJ1-2; no definite D call. Trimming pared 4 bases from V and 11 bases from J, leaving 18 bases between. CDR3 size: 13 residues. Germline V lookup: CDR1 SGDLS, CDR2 YYNGEE. The CDR3 DNA reads TGTGCCAGCAGCCGCGCAGGCCCTGCGTGGTACACCTTC. Residues: CASSRAGPAWYTF.

This chain connects TRBV13 to TRBJ2-5; 12 nucleotides line up with TRBD2. V lost 5 bases to trimming and J lost 5 bases; unmatched junction nucleotides: 12. CDR3 length: 17 amino acids. The germline CDR1 and CDR2 sequences are PRHDT and FYEKMQ (reference sequence). The chain's CDR3 is CASSRASGGAGRETQYF. The CDR3 DNA reads TGTGCCAGCAGCAGGGCTAGCGGGGGGGCCGGTCGGGAGACCCAGTACTTC.

This chain links TRBV2 with TRBJ2-3; 8 nucleotides align to TRBD1. Trimming took 6 bases from V and 4 from J; bases not matched to a gene: 9. The length of the CDR3 is 15 residues. Germline lookup yields CDR1 SNHLY and CDR2 FYNNEI. CDR3 bases: TGTGCCAGCAGAAGACAGGGGCAGATTGCAGATACGCAGTATTTT. Translation: CASRRQGQIADTQYF.

In this sample, this clone turned up many times. The V gene is TRBV2, the J gene TRBJ2-2, with unresolved D. The V gene's germline CDR1 is SNHLY and CDR2 FYNNEI. Trimming left V 7 bases short and J 2 bases short, with 8 bases between. This CDR3 contains 13 residues. In nucleotides, the CDR3 is TGTGCCAGCACCGAAACAAACACCGGGGAGCTGTTTTTT. The encoded protein is CASTETNTGELFF.

The table lists this clone with a count of one. The rearrangement uses TRBV5-1 and TRBJ2-7, with TRBD1 matching 7 bases. With V trimmed by 4 bases and J by 7 bases, 8 bases remained unmatched. The CDR3 consists of 13 residues. CDR1 is SGHRS, CDR2 YFSETQ, per germline. CDR3 nucleotide sequence: TGCGCCAGCAGCGACAGGGCCCCGTGGGAGCAGTACTTC. Residues: CASSDRAPWEQYF.

The V call is TRBV18, the J call TRBJ1-1, with TRBD1 as a possible D gene (6 bases). The ends were cut back, 3 bases at V and 10 bases at J, with 24 bases in the middle. The CDR3 contains 16 residues. Germline V lookup: CDR1 KGHSH, CDR2 LQKENI. The CDR3 sequence: CASSPYIQLPGVVAFF. CDR3 nucleotide sequence: TGTGCCAGCTCACCTTATATTCAATTACCAGGGGTCGTAGCTTTCTTT. Full variable domain (outside the CDR3, taken from reference TRBV18 and TRBJ1-1): NAGVMQNPRHLVRRRGQEARLRCSPMKGHSHVYWYRQLPEEGLKFMVYLQKENIIDESGMPKERFSAEFPKEGPSILRIQQVVRGDSAAYFCASSPYIQLPGVVAFFGQGTRLTVV.

The V gene is TRBV29-1, the J gene TRBJ1-2; TRBD1 is a possible D gene (5 bases). Between the trimmed V and J ends, which lost 1 base and 3 bases, there was a span of 9 bases. This CDR3 is 13 amino acids long. Germline assignment: CDR1 SQVTM and CDR2 ANQGSEA. CDR3 DNA sequence: TGCAGCGTTGAAGTAGCGGGGGACTATGGCTACACCTTC. This translates into CSVEVAGDYGYTF.

This clone occurred a few times. The chain has TRBV6-6 and TRBJ1-2; a weak D match, TRBD1 (6 bases). The CDR3 has 15 amino acids. Germline-derived CDR1 and CDR2 are MNHNY and SVGAGI (reference sequence). With 2 bases removed from V and 4 bases from J, the gap between germline ends came to 14 bases. The CDR3 DNA follows: TGTGCCAGCAGTTACGGACAGACTGAGTCCTATGGCTACACCTTC. It translates to CASSYGQTESYGYTF.

The J gene is TRBJ1-4, the V gene TRBV5-4; TRBD1 matches 7 bases. The CDR3 covers 15 residues. The trim removed 2 bases at V and 3 bases at J, leaving 4 bases unmatched. CDR1 is SGHNT, CDR2 YYREEE, per germline (reference sequence). Written as DNA, the CDR3 is TGTGCCAGCAGCTTTTCGGGACAGCCTAATGAAAAACTGTTTTTT. It encodes CASSFSGQPNEKLFF.

This chain connects TRBV5-4 to TRBJ1-1; D unresolved. The V gene lost 0 bases and the J gene lost 0 bases, with 6 bases spanning the gap. The CDR3 has 14 residues. Germline loops: CDR1 SGHNT, CDR2 YYREEE (reference sequence). The chain's CDR3 is CASSLVDMNTEAFF. CDR3 nucleotides: TGTGCCAGCAGCTTGGTAGACATGAACACTGAAGCTTTCTTT. The full variable domain, in which reference TRBV5-4 and TRBJ1-1 provide the parts outside the CDR3, is ETGVTQSPTHLIKTRGQQVTLRCSSQSGHNTVSWYQQALGQGPQFIFQYYREEENGRGNFPPRFSGLQFPNYSSELNVNALELDDSALYLCASSLVDMNTEAFFGQGTRLTVV.

This chain uses TRBV2 with TRBJ1-1; tentatively, D is TRBD1 (6 bases). The CDR3 length is 14 residues. Germline assignment: CDR1 SNHLY and CDR2 FYNNEI. Trimming took off 6 bases at V and 7 bases at J, with 18 bases between the two ends. CDR3 loop: CASRGWGGEGEAFF. CDR3 sequence (DNA): TGTGCCAGCAGGGGATGGGGGGGCGAGGGTGAAGCTTTCTTT. The full variable domain, its missing parts supplied by reference TRBV2 and TRBJ1-1, is EPEVTQTPSHQVTQMGQEVILRCVPISNHLYFYWYRQILGQKVEFLVSFYNNEISEKSEIFDDQFSVERPDGSNFTLKIRSTKLEDSAMYFCASRGWGGEGEAFFGQGTRLTVV.

This clone appeared a single time. This rearrangement joins TRBV4-1 to TRBJ1-6, with unresolved D. The CDR3 contains 17 residues. V lost 0 bases, J lost 0 bases, and 9 bases lay in between. Germline lookup yields CDR1 MGHRA and CDR2 YSYEKL. CDR3 coding DNA: TGCGCCAGCAGCCAAGATCTTGGGAGCTCCTATAATTCACCCCTCCACTTT. Amino acid sequence: CASSQDLGSSYNSPLHF.